This T cell receptor (beta chain) was sequenced during a study of regulatory and conventional T cells in RAG deficiency. TCRdb keeps only in-frame clones here, not all; method: immunoSEQ multiplex PCR. The sample consists of tens of thousands of clones, about 96% of them appearing once. Blood CD4+ CD25-low CD127-high conventional T cells supplied the genomic DNA template. These data are also associated with another study on regulatory T cells. As that study records: Primers: 52 TRBV forward and 13 TRBJ reverse. Skewed V and J usage and few unique V-J pairs marked patient repertoires, most in Tregs.

This clonotype originated in a human donor in good health. Sequencing was done on a sample of CD25- CD4+ T cells sorted from blood.

The CDR3 loop is CASTSYAADTQYF. The CDR3 DNA sequence: TGTGCCAGTACGTCCTATGCGGCAGATACGCAGTATTTT. This chain joins TRBV19 and TRBJ2-3; D uncertain. Germline loops: CDR1 LNHDA, CDR2 SQIVND (reference sequence). CDR3 length equals 13 residues. Trimming pared 7 bases from V and 4 bases from J, leaving 12 bases between.